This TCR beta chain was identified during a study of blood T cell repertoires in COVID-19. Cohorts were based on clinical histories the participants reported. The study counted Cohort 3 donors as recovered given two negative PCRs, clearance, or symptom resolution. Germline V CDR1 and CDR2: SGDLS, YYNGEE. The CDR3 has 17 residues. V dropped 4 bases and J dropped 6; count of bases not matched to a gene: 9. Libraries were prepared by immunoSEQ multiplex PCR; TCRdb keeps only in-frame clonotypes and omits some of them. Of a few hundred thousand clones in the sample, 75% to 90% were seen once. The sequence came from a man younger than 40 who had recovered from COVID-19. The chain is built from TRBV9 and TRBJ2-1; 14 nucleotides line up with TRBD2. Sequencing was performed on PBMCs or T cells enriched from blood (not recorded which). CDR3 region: CASSNGTSGGTGNEQFF. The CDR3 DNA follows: TGTGCCAGCAGCAACGGGACTAGCGGGGGAACCGGCAATGAGCAGTTCTTC. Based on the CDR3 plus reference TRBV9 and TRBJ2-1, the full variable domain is DSGVTQTPKHLITATGQRVTLRCSPRSGDLSVYWYQQSLDQGLQFLIQYYNGEERAKGNILERFSAQQFPDLHSELNLSSLELGDSALYFCASSNGTSGGTGNEQFFGPGTRLTVL.